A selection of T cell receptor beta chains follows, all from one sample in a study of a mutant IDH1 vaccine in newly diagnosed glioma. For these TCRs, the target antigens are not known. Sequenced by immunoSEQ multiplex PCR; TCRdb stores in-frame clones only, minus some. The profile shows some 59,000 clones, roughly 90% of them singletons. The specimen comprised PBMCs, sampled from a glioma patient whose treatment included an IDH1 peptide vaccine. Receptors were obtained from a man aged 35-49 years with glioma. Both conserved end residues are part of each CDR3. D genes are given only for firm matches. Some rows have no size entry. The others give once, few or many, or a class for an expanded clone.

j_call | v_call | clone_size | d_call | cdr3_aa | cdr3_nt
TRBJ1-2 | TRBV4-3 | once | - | CASSQDSRPPLGYTF | TGCGCCAGCAGCCAAGATAGCAGGCCGCCTTTAGGCTACACCTTC
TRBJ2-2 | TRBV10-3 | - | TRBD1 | CAIKPGQGGEDTNGELFF | TGTGCCATCAAACCGGGACAGGGGGGAGAAGACACCAACGGGGAGCTGTTTTTT
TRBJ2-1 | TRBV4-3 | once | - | CASSQVANNEQFF | TGCGCCAGCAGCCAAGTTGCGAACAATGAGCAGTTCTTC
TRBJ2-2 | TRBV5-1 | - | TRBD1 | CASNRDRVTGELFF | TGCGCCAGCAACCGGGACAGGGTAACCGGGGAGCTGTTTTTT
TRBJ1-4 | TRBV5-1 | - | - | CASSPHGRGNEKLFF | TGCGCCAGCAGCCCCCACGGGCGGGGTAATGAAAAACTGTTTTTT
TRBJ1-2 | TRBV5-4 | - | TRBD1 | CASSGLSRDRGGYTF | TGTGCCAGCAGCGGACTAAGCCGGGACAGGGGTGGCTACACCTTC
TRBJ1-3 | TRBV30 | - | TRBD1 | CAWSSLRDRGNSGNTIYF | TGTGCCTGGAGTTCTCTCCGGGACAGGGGAAACTCTGGAAACACCATATATTTT
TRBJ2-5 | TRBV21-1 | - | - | CASSNRGEVQETQYF | TGTGCCAGCAGCAATCGGGGGGAAGTCCAAGAGACCCAGTACTTC
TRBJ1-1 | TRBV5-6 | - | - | CASSYTLLGTEAFF | TGTGCCAGCAGCTATACCCTATTGGGCACTGAAGCTTTCTTT
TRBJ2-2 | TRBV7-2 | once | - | CASSPRGPNTGELFF | TGTGCCAGCAGCCCCCGGGGTCCGAACACCGGGGAGCTGTTTTTT
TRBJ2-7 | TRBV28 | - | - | CASSLPPTGYAYEQYF | TGTGCCAGCAGTCTCCCTCCTACAGGGTACGCCTACGAGCAGTACTTC
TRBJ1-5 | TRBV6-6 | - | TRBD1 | CASTQTGYGQPQHF | TGTGCCAGCACCCAGACAGGGTACGGTCAGCCCCAGCATTTT
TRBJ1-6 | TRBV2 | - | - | CASSRSGHQASPLHF | TGTGCCAGCAGTAGATCCGGACATCAGGCTTCACCCCTCCACTTT
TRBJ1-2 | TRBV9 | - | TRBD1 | CASSVEHRGLVGQNGYTF | TGTGCCAGCAGCGTAGAGCACAGGGGGCTAGTCGGCCAGAATGGCTACACCTTC
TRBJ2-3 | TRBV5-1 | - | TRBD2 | CASSLDRGDTDTQYF | TGCGCCAGCAGCTTGGATCGGGGGGACACAGATACGCAGTATTTT
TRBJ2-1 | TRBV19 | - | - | CASSIYSNNHEQFF | TGTGCCAGTAGTATTTATTCTAACAATCATGAGCAGTTCTTC
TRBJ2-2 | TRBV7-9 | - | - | CASSSQTSTGELFF | TGTGCCAGCAGCTCTCAGACTAGCACCGGGGAGCTGTTTTTT
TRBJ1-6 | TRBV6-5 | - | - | CASSLLGEALHF | TGTGCCAGCAGCCTACTGGGGGAGGCCCTCCACTTT
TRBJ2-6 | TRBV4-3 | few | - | CASSQGEISGANVLTF | TGCGCCAGCAGCCAGGGTGAAATCTCTGGGGCCAACGTCCTGACTTTC
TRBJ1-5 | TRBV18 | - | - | CASSLEGDLNQPQHF | TGTGCCAGCTCACTCGAAGGGGACCTCAATCAGCCCCAGCATTTT
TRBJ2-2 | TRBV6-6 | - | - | CASSYPRDTGELFF | TGTGCCAGCAGTTACCCCAGGGACACCGGGGAGCTGTTTTTT
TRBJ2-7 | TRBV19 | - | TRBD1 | CAIADRVLGEQYF | TGTGCCATTGCGGACAGGGTCCTTGGCGAGCAGTACTTC
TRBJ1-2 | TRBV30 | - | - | CAWNLLRGNGYTF | TGTGCCTGGAACCTACTTAGGGGGAATGGCTACACCTTC
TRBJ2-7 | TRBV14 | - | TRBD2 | CASSQETTSGSYEQYF | TGTGCCAGCAGCCAAGAGACGACTAGCGGTTCCTACGAGCAGTACTTC
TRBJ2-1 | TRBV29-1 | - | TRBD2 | CSVVGLAGGRSNEQFF | TGCAGCGTTGTGGGACTAGCGGGAGGGCGGAGCAATGAGCAGTTCTTC
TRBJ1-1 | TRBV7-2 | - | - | CASSLGTPWNTEAFF | TGTGCCAGCAGCTTAGGGACCCCATGGAACACTGAAGCTTTCTTT
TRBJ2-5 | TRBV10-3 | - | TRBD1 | CAISTGGYSEETQYF | TGTGCCATCAGTACAGGGGGTTACTCGGAAGAGACCCAGTACTTC
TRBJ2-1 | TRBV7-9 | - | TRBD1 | CASSLYRDSDNEQFF | TGTGCCAGCAGCTTATACCGGGACAGTGACAATGAGCAGTTCTTC
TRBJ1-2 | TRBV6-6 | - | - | CASSYLGGADGYTF | TGTGCCAGCAGTTACTTGGGGGGCGCAGATGGCTACACCTTC
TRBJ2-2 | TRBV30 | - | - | CAWSRALYTNTRELFF | TGTGCCTGGAGTAGGGCCCTCTATACGAACACCAGGGAGCTGTTTTTT
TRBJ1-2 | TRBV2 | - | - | CASKGTGAQGNGYTF | TGTGCCAGCAAGGGCACGGGGGCGCAAGGGAATGGCTACACCTTC
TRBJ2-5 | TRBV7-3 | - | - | CASSPGHLQETQYF | TGTGCCAGCAGCCCAGGACACCTTCAAGAGACCCAGTACTTC
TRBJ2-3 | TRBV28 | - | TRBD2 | CASSRLAGGADTQYF | TGTGCCAGCAGTCGGCTAGCGGGAGGAGCCGATACGCAGTATTTT
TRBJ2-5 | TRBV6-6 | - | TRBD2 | CASSRAGGFQETQYF | TGTGCCAGCTCGAGGGCGGGAGGCTTCCAAGAGACCCAGTACTTC
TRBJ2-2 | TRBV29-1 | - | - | CSVRLLPGELFF | TGCAGCGTTAGGCTGTTACCCGGGGAGCTGTTTTTT
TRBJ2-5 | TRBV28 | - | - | CASSPRWMQQETQYF | TGTGCCAGCAGTCCCCGGTGGATGCAGCAAGAGACCCAGTACTTC
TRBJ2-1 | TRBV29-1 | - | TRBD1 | CSVGTGRSYNEQFF | TGCAGCGTTGGGACAGGGAGGTCCTACAATGAGCAGTTCTTC
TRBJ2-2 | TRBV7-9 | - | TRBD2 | CASSSRTSGNTGELFF | TGTGCCAGCAGCTCCCGGACTAGCGGGAACACCGGGGAGCTGTTTTTT
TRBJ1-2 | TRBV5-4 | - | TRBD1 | CASSSSLQGDYGYTF | TGTGCCAGCAGCTCCTCGTTACAGGGGGACTATGGCTACACCTTC
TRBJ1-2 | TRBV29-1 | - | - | CSVEGGSDYGYTF | TGCAGCGTCGAAGGGGGATCGGACTATGGCTACACCTTC
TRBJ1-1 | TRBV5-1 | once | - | CASTSSGAPNTEAFF | TGCGCCAGCACATCTTCAGGGGCCCCGAACACTGAAGCTTTCTTT
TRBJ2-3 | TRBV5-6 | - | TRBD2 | CASSFRLAVSTDTQYF | TGTGCCAGCAGCTTCAGGCTAGCGGTTAGCACAGATACGCAGTATTTT